The source of this TCR beta chain is a study of OX40 agonist ivuxolimab in advanced cancers. The overall study: Ivuxolimab doses were 0.01, 0.1, 0.3, 1.5, 3 or 10 mg/kg every 2 weeks. At 75% to 90% male, the cohort had a mean age of roughly 60 years, ranging from roughly 20 to 79. Melanoma, hepatocellular carcinoma, head and neck or renal cell cancer occurred in dose-escalation patients.

The table came from immunoSEQ multiplex PCR; TCRdb's copy has only in-frame clones and leaves some out. The sample carries about 64,000 clones, roughly 90% recorded once. The germline gives CDR1 KGHSY, CDR2 FQNENV. V lost 4 bases, J lost 3 bases, and 7 bases stayed unmatched. The CDR3 runs to 16 residues. Here the sequenced sample was CD4+ or CD8+ T cells sorted from blood, taken in a trial of the OX40 agonist ivuxolimab. The clonotype was recovered from an adult with an advanced solid tumor such as melanoma, head and neck, liver or kidney cancer. The chain couples TRBV16 to TRBJ2-1; 9 bases fit TRBD2. The CDR3 DNA follows: TGTGCCAGCAGCCCAAGACTAGCGGAGATCTACAATGAGCAGTTCTTC. Translation: CASSPRLAEIYNEQFF.